This T cell receptor beta chain originates from a study of CD8+CD57+ T cells in acquired aplastic anemia. About this clonotype: The antigen is unknown.

Before being chosen for sequencing, patients had shown CD8+CD57+ cell expansion by flow cytometry. The CDR3 covers 15 residues. Trimming removed 2 bases at V and 7 bases at J, with 15 bases between. CDR1 DFQATT and CDR2 SNEGSKA come from the germline V gene (reference sequence). Study-level findings and limits: About 29 shared CD8+ CDR3s appeared highly expressed within patients' immunodominant clones.

TCR beta VDJ and CDR3 profiling used genomic DNA as template. TCRdb fed the reads into MiXCR, producing one record per CDR3 protein. Found here are approximately 300,000 distinct CDR3 sequences, 56% of them singletons; the top ten hold under 1.5%. The TCR was taken from a human donor with aplastic anemia. The sequenced sample was sorted CD4+, CD8+, or CD8+CD57+ T cells (not recorded which) from PBMCs. The chain joins TRBV20-1 to TRBJ1-6; D is possibly TRBD1 (6 bases). The CDR3 region is CSARTTGSTNSPLHF. The CDR3, as DNA: TGCAGTGCTAGAACGACAGGATCCACGAATTCACCCCTCCACTTT.